The 8 T cell receptor beta chains presented below share a single source sample, sequenced in a study of monozygotic twins with cystic fibrosis. TCRdb's table, derived via immunoSEQ multiplex PCR, lists solely in-frame clones and lacks some. Seen here are about 9,600 clones, approximately 90% observed once, and the top ten hold roughly 5.9%. Sequencing was performed on blood. Receptors were obtained from a boy aged 2-9 years with cystic fibrosis.

This clone has more than one count but fewer than ten. The chain carries TRBV6-1 and TRBJ1-2; D is undetermined. The V gene's germline CDR1 is MNHNS and CDR2 SASEGT. V shed 4 bases and J shed 7 bases, with 7 bases lying between them. The CDR3 is made up of 11 amino acids. As DNA, the CDR3 is TGTGCCAGCAGTGCCCCCCTTGGCTACACCTTC. It translates to CASSAPLGYTF.

The chain links TRBV18 to TRBJ1-4; no clear D. The CDR3 loop spans 13 amino acids. With 5 bases removed from V and 8 bases from J, the gap between germline ends came to 12 bases. CDR1 is KGHSH, CDR2 LQKENI, per germline. The CDR3 sequence: CASSYGRGEKLFF. In DNA form, the CDR3 reads TGTGCCAGCTCATACGGACGAGGGGAAAAACTGTTTTTT.

This chain connects TRBV18 to TRBJ1-4; D is unclear. Trimming pared 1 base from V and 7 bases from J, leaving 13 bases between. Germline V gene data show CDR1 as KGHSH and CDR2 as LQKENI. The CDR3 consists of 15 residues. The CDR3 reads CASSPLRLKGEKLFF. In nucleotides, the CDR3 is TGTGCCAGCTCACCACTTCGTCTGAAAGGTGAAAAACTGTTTTTT.

The chain uses TRBV30 and TRBJ2-5, with no clear D. Germline lookup yields CDR1 GTSNPN and CDR2 SVGIG (reference sequence). Trimming removed 0 bases from V and 1 base from J, with 12 bases in between. CDR3 length equals 15 residues. This chain's CDR3 is CAWSVVTNLQETQYF. The DNA for the CDR3 is TGTGCCTGGAGTGTAGTTACTAATCTCCAAGAGACCCAGTACTTC.

This clone was counted once. J is TRBJ2-1 and V is TRBV7-9; 7 bases are a match to TRBD2. V gave up 5 bases and J gave up 6 bases; unmatched junction bases: 13. This CDR3 has 16 residues. Germline assignment: CDR1 SEHNR and CDR2 FQNEAQ (reference sequence). The CDR3 nucleotides read TGTGCCAGCAGCACCACGCGGGGGACTCCCACCAATGAGCAGTTCTTC. It translates to CASSTTRGTPTNEQFF. Supplemented by reference TRBV7-9 and TRBJ2-1, the full variable domain reads DTGVSQNPRHKITKRGQNVTFRCDPISEHNRLYWYRQTLGQGPEFLTYFQNEAQLEKSRLLSDRFSAERPKGSFSTLEIQRTEQGDSAMYLCASSTTRGTPTNEQFFGPGTRLTVL.

The chain is built from TRBV27 and TRBJ2-3; 12 nucleotides match TRBD1. This CDR3 has 19 residues. Unmatched junction bases numbered 14, after V lost 5 bases and J lost 2 bases. Germline CDR1 reads MNHEY; CDR2 reads SMNVEV (reference sequence). The CDR3: CASSGRDRGRTSYTDTQYF. In DNA form, the CDR3 reads TGTGCCAGCAGTGGCCGGGACAGGGGGCGAACTTCCTACACAGATACGCAGTATTTT.

In its sample, this clone was seen once. Here the CDR3 omits its conserved ending phenylalanine or tryptophan, so a read error is the likely source. The DNA is left out, because the CDR3 cannot be placed on it with certainty; the CDR3 is given as TCRdb lists it. CDR3 loop: CASSLARRGPV. The chain has TRBV7-4 and TRBJ1-2. The V gene's germline CDR1 is SGHVT and CDR2 SQSDAQ. The length of the CDR3 is 11 amino acids, counting both ends.

This chain joins TRBV6-5 and TRBJ1-2; D unclear. Trimming shortened V by 4 bases and J by 6 bases, and 12 bases separated the two germline ends. Per the germline V gene, CDR1 is MNHEY and CDR2 is SVGAGI. The CDR3 consists of 13 residues. The CDR3 reads CASSFRGMNGYTF. The CDR3 DNA follows: TGTGCCAGCAGTTTCCGGGGAATGAATGGCTACACCTTC.